These T cell receptor beta chains were read from a single sample in a study of cytomegalovirus exposure and HLA in healthy donors. Sequenced by immunoSEQ multiplex PCR; TCRdb stores in-frame clones only, minus some. The sample consists of about 200,000 clones, roughly 86% of them appearing once. Sequenced: PBMCs. These receptors were taken from a woman aged 18 to 35 in good health and CMV-seronegative. Each CDR3 is given with its conserved first and last residue. D genes are given only for firm matches. A clone size is listed for some rows: how often the clone was seen (once, few, many), or a class if it is expanded.

J | D | V | size | CDR3 | DNA
TRBJ1-5 | . | TRBV19 | . | CASSTRGGGGNQPQHF | TGTGCCAGTAGTACCCGGGGGGGCGGAGGCAATCAGCCCCAGCATTTT
TRBJ2-2 | . | TRBV30 | . | CAWSEGIGELFF | TGTGCCTGGAGTGAGGGGATCGGGGAGCTGTTTTTT
TRBJ2-3 | TRBD2 | TRBV6-5 | . | CASSYSSGITDTQYF | TGTGCCAGCAGTTACTCTAGCGGGATCACAGATACGCAGTATTTT
TRBJ1-2 | . | TRBV4-1 | . | CASSHQSGTAHYGYTF | TGCGCCAGCAGCCACCAAAGCGGGACCGCACACTATGGCTACACCTTC
TRBJ2-7 | TRBD2 | TRBV5-1 | . | CASSDLAGLNSYEQYF | TGCGCCAGCAGCGATCTAGCGGGGCTCAATTCCTACGAGCAGTACTTC
TRBJ1-2 | . | TRBV13 | . | CASSLVDRGSGGYTF | TGTGCCAGCAGCTTAGTTGATCGAGGGAGCGGGGGCTACACCTTC
TRBJ1-1 | . | TRBV5-1 | . | CASSLEGAEAFF | TGCGCCAGCAGCTTGGAGGGAGCTGAAGCTTTCTTT
TRBJ2-1 | TRBD1 | TRBV27 | . | CASRGFGTGVHNEQFF | TGTGCCAGCAGGGGATTCGGGACAGGGGTTCACAATGAGCAGTTCTTC
TRBJ1-5 | TRBD1 | TRBV6-5 | . | CASNERGPNQPQHF | TGTGCCAGCAACGAAAGGGGGCCCAATCAGCCCCAGCATTTT
TRBJ1-2 | . | TRBV6-5 | once | CASSYSIGVDGYTF | TGTGCCAGCAGTTACTCGATAGGGGTGGATGGCTACACCTTC
TRBJ2-4 | TRBD2 | TRBV7-2 | . | CASSLGAGGPNIQYF | TGTGCCAGCAGCTTAGGGGCGGGAGGCCCGAACATTCAGTACTTC
TRBJ1-6 | . | TRBV4-1 | . | CASSQGRLSGQHDPLHF | TGCGCCAGCAGCCAAGGACGGCTGTCAGGGCAGCACGATCCCCTCCACTTT
TRBJ1-6 | . | TRBV9 | few | CASSVGQGSNSPLHF | TGTGCCAGCAGCGTAGGTCAGGGGTCCAATTCACCCCTCCACTTT
TRBJ2-7 | . | TRBV6-1 | . | CASGEQGRTYEQYF | TGTGCCAGCGGGGAACAGGGTAGAACCTACGAGCAGTACTTC
TRBJ1-3 | . | TRBV6-5 | . | CASSPQVFGNTIYF | TGTGCCAGCAGTCCACAGGTTTTTGGAAACACCATATATTTT
TRBJ1-4 | . | TRBV10-3 | . | CATNYPGEKLFF | TGTGCCACCAACTATCCGGGGGAAAAACTGTTTTTT
TRBJ2-2 | . | TRBV6-4 | . | CASSESVTGELFF | TGTGCCAGCAGTGAGTCGGTCACCGGGGAGCTGTTTTTT
TRBJ1-5 | TRBD1 | TRBV27 | . | CASSSTGGHQPQHF | TGTGCCAGCAGTTCCACAGGGGGCCATCAGCCCCAGCATTTT
TRBJ2-4 | TRBD2 | TRBV4-1 | once | CASSPAQGLAGSSEYF | TGCGCCAGCAGCCCCGCACAGGGACTAGCGGGGTCCTCGGAGTACTTC
TRBJ2-1 | . | TRBV5-1 | once | CASSPGLGLLDNEQFF | TGCGCCAGCAGCCCTGGGCTCGGACTACTTGACAATGAGCAGTTCTTC
TRBJ2-1 | . | TRBV19 | . | CANPVSYNEQFF | TGTGCCAACCCGGTATCCTACAATGAGCAGTTCTTC
TRBJ2-3 | TRBD1 | TRBV6-1 | . | CASSEPPDRDGTQYF | TGTGCCAGCAGTGAACCTCCGGACAGGGATGGTACGCAGTATTTT
TRBJ2-2 | . | TRBV30 | . | CAWSVRRAGELFF | TGTGCCTGGAGTGTACGCAGGGCCGGGGAGCTGTTTTTT
TRBJ2-5 | TRBD2 | TRBV28 | . | CASSSRTSGSRETQYF | TGTGCCAGCAGTTCAAGGACTAGCGGGAGCCGAGAGACCCAGTACTTC
TRBJ2-5 | TRBD1 | TRBV5-8 | . | CASSFWTGGWETQYF | TGTGCCAGCAGCTTTTGGACAGGGGGCTGGGAGACCCAGTACTTC
TRBJ2-7 | . | TRBV14 | . | CASSQGRTQPSYF | TGCGCCAGCAGCCAAGGAAGGACTCAGCCCTCCTACTTC
TRBJ1-1 | TRBD1 | TRBV6-4 | . | CASSDGTGGTEAFF | TGTGCCAGCAGTGATGGGACAGGGGGCACTGAAGCTTTCTTT
TRBJ1-1 | TRBD1 | TRBV6-6 | . | CASSYRQGNSNTEAFF | TGTGCCAGCAGTTACAGACAGGGCAATTCGAACACTGAAGCTTTCTTT
TRBJ2-3 | . | TRBV2 | . | CASSLETIRTDTQYF | TGTGCCAGCTCATTGGAGACTATACGCACAGATACGCAGTATTTT
TRBJ2-4 | . | TRBV10-1 | . | CASSEGGGKAKNIQYF | TGCGCCAGCAGTGAAGGTGGGGGGAAAGCCAAAAACATTCAGTACTTC
TRBJ2-3 | TRBD2 | TRBV4-2 | . | CASSHGGGLSTDTQYF | TGTGCCAGCAGCCATGGCGGGGGTCTTAGCACAGATACGCAGTATTTT